These 20 T cell receptor beta chains came from one sample sequenced in a study of OX40 agonist ivuxolimab in advanced cancers. Data came from immunoSEQ multiplex PCR; TCRdb stores just in-frame clones and leaves some out. The sample records under 80,000 clones, approximately 89% being singletons. The material sequenced was CD4+ or CD8+ T cells sorted from blood, taken in a trial of the OX40 agonist ivuxolimab. The receptors originated from an adult with an advanced solid tumor such as melanoma, head and neck, liver or kidney cancer.

The chain is built from TRBV2 and TRBJ1-1; perhaps TRBD1 as D (5 bases). Trimming took off 3 bases at V and 0 bases at J, with 8 bases between the two ends. This CDR3 region has 14 residues. Germline-derived CDR1 and CDR2 are SNHLY and FYNNEI. The CDR3 sequence: CASSDGGMNTEAFF. CDR3 coding DNA: TGTGCCAGCAGTGACGGGGGGATGAACACTGAAGCTTTCTTT.

The J gene is TRBJ2-2, the V gene TRBV7-8; tentative D call: TRBD1 (6 bases). CDR1 and CDR2 (germline): SGHVS, FQNEAQ. This CDR3 region has 16 residues. Trimming cost V 0 bases and J 2 bases, with 10 bases left between them. CDR3 in DNA: TGTGCCAGCAGCTTAGCGACGGGGACAAACACCGGGGAGCTGTTTTTT. It translates to CASSLATGTNTGELFF.

The V call is TRBV28, the J call TRBJ2-7; no clear D gene. Trimming pared 4 bases from V and 4 bases from J, leaving 20 bases between. The CDR3 consists of 16 residues. Germline CDR1 MDHEN, CDR2 SYDVKM. Written as DNA, the CDR3 is TGTGCCAGCAGTTCCCTGAGAAGTTATCCTGTTTACGAGCAGTACTTC. This sequence encodes CASSSLRSYPVYEQYF.

This chain connects TRBV28 to TRBJ1-2, with D uncertain. The germline gives CDR1 MDHEN, CDR2 SYDVKM. The ends were cut back, 6 bases at V and 5 bases at J, with 13 bases in the middle. The CDR3 is made up of 13 amino acids. CDR3 sequence (DNA): TGTGCCAGCAGCAGGAGGAGCCCTTATGGCTACACCTTC. It is translated as CASSRRSPYGYTF.

The chain employs TRBV5-1 and TRBJ1-1; TRBD1 aligns across 8 bases. Per germline, CDR1 SGHRS and CDR2 YFSETQ. CDR3 length: 14 amino acids. V shed 1 base, J shed 6 bases, and the junction held 5 bases outside the gene matches. The CDR3 DNA reads TGCGCCAGCAGCTTGCAGGGGGCTGGATCTGAAGCTTTCTTT. This codes for CASSLQGAGSEAFF.

The chain has TRBV2 and TRBJ2-1; D not certain. The ends were cut back, 5 bases at V and 4 bases at J, with 6 bases in the middle. Germline V CDR1 and CDR2: SNHLY, FYNNEI. There are 12 residues in the CDR3. CDR3 nucleotide sequence: TGTGCCAGCAGTTGGGGATACAATGAGCAGTTCTTC. Amino acid sequence: CASSWGYNEQFF.

This clone has a single count. The chain recombines TRBV18 with TRBJ2-5, with TRBD1 matching 10 bases. V shed 3 bases and J 5 bases; nucleotides not matched to a gene: 9. Germline CDR1 KGHSH, CDR2 LQKENI. This CDR3 spans 16 amino acids. The CDR3 sequence: CASSPIGQGVGETQYF. CDR3 bases: TGTGCCAGCTCACCTATTGGACAGGGGGTCGGGGAGACCCAGTACTTC.

This sequence joins TRBV4-1 and TRBJ2-2, with D unclear. The CDR3 extends over 19 amino acids. The V gene's germline CDR1 is MGHRA and CDR2 YSYEKL. The V end was cut by 1 base, the J end by 0 bases, with 18 bases between. The DNA of the CDR3 is TGCGCCAGCAGCCAAGTCCTGATAGCCGGTACAGCGAACACCGGGGAGCTGTTTTTT. Translating it yields CASSQVLIAGTANTGELFF.

The chain links TRBV7-9 to TRBJ2-3; 8 bases align to TRBD1. This CDR3 comprises 15 residues. Germline assignment: CDR1 SEHNR and CDR2 FQNEAQ (reference sequence). With 5 bases clipped from V and 0 bases from J, the junction kept 4 bases outside the gene matches. CDR3 coding DNA: TGTGCCAGCAGCCGAGGGACAGGTAGCACAGATACGCAGTATTTT. Translating gives CASSRGTGSTDTQYF.

The chain uses TRBV29-1 and TRBJ2-7, with 9 bases aligning to TRBD1. V trimming: 6 bases; J trimming: 4 bases; junction bases outside the gene matches: 7. Per the germline V gene, CDR1 is SQVTM and CDR2 is ANQGSEA. The CDR3 consists of 13 residues. CDR3 amino acids: CSVAPGQGYEQYF. The CDR3 nucleotides are TGCAGCGTCGCCCCGGGACAGGGTTACGAGCAGTACTTC.

The gene calls are TRBV28 and TRBJ2-3; D may be TRBD1 (5 bases). Trimming left V 3 bases short and J 10 bases short, with 11 bases between. This CDR3 is built from 12 residues. Germline V CDR1 and CDR2: MDHEN, SYDVKM. The CDR3 DNA reads as TGTGCCAGCAGTTTTGGGGCCCGAGCGCAGTATTTT. Encoded protein: CASSFGARAQYF.

The chain links TRBV7-9 to TRBJ1-2; 8 bases are shared with TRBD1. This CDR3 spans 15 amino acids. V trimming: 6 bases; J trimming: 6 bases; junction bases outside the gene matches: 12. Germline V gene data show CDR1 as SEHNR and CDR2 as FQNEAQ (reference sequence). The CDR3 is CASSLTGGSRHGYTF. Here the CDR3 DNA reads TGTGCCAGCAGTCTCACAGGGGGAAGTCGTCATGGCTACACCTTC.

This sequence joins TRBV10-3 and TRBJ1-1; perhaps TRBD1 as D (5 bases). The CDR3 runs 14 residues. Germline CDR1 and CDR2: ENHRY and SYGVKD. V lost 7 bases to trimming and J lost 0 bases, with 12 bases between them. The CDR3 coding sequence is TGTGCCATCAAAGGGGTCGGGATGAACACTGAAGCTTTCTTT. Its protein product is CAIKGVGMNTEAFF.

J is TRBJ2-6 and V is TRBV28; D ambiguous. The CDR3 is 14 amino acids. Between the trimmed V and J ends, which lost 3 bases and 2 bases, there was a span of 5 bases. The germline gives CDR1 MDHEN, CDR2 SYDVKM. In nucleotides, the CDR3 is TGTGCCAGCAGTTTGGCCGCTGGGGCCAACGTCCTGACTTTC. It is translated as CASSLAAGANVLTF.

The chain has TRBV18 and TRBJ1-4; the D gene is possibly TRBD1 (5 bases). V lost 0 bases and J lost 10, with 12 bases in between. Germline CDR1 KGHSH, CDR2 LQKENI. This CDR3 region has 14 residues. DNA of the CDR3: TGTGCCAGCTCACCACCGGGCAGGGACGGAAAACTGTTTTTT. It specifies CASSPPGRDGKLFF.

This chain uses TRBV5-4 with TRBJ2-5; tentative D call: TRBD1 (5 bases). Germline CDR1 is SGHNT and CDR2 is YYREEE (reference sequence). The CDR3 spans 14 residues. The V end lost 4 bases, the J end lost 4 bases, and 14 bases lay between the germline ends. CDR3 sequence: CASSPGRALETQYF. The DNA for the CDR3 is TGTGCCAGCAGCCCCGGCAGGGCTTTAGAGACCCAGTACTTC.

The CDR3 DNA follows: TGTGCCAGCAGCTCCCCCAATATCCGGGACTCACCGTATTTT. This translates into CASSSPNIRDSPYF. This chain joins TRBV7-2 and TRBJ2-3, with D perhaps TRBD2 (6 bases). Germline V gives CDR1 SGHTA, CDR2 FQGNSA. CDR3 length: 14 residues. V was trimmed by 4 bases and J by 14 bases, leaving 22 bases between them. The full variable domain, its missing parts supplied by reference TRBV7-2 and TRBJ2-3, is GAGVSQSPSNKVTEKGKDVELRCDPISGHTALYWYRQSLGQGLEFLIYFQGNSAPDKSGLPSDRFSAERTGGSVSTLTIQRTQQEDSAVYLCASSSPNIRDSPYFGPGTRLTVL.

In the case of this clone: The sample has other DNA sequences that encode this CDR3 too. The chain couples TRBV5-4 to TRBJ2-7; tentatively, D is TRBD2 (5 bases). Trimming cost V 4 bases and J 1 base, with 6 bases left between them. Germline CDR1 is SGHNT and CDR2 is YYREEE (reference sequence). CDR3 length: 12 residues. CDR3 bases: TGTGCCAGCAGCCGGGATTCCTACGAGCAGTACTTC. It yields the protein CASSRDSYEQYF.

The chain combines TRBV11-2 with TRBJ1-2; D is undetermined. The CDR3 covers 17 residues. V shed 3 bases and J shed 3 bases, with 20 bases lying between them. Germline CDR1 is SGHAT and CDR2 is FQNNGV. The CDR3 spells CASSFGRIGGSDYGYTF. Written as DNA, the CDR3 is TGTGCCAGCAGCTTTGGGCGCATTGGAGGTAGCGACTATGGCTACACCTTC. Full variable domain (outside the CDR3, taken from reference TRBV11-2 and TRBJ1-2): EAGVAQSPRYKIIEKRQSVAFWCNPISGHATLYWYQQILGQGPKLLIQFQNNGVVDDSQLPKDRFSAERLKGVDSTLKIQPAKLEDSAVYLCASSFGRIGGSDYGYTFGSGTRLTVV.

The genes are TRBV19 and TRBJ1-4; D not resolved. The CDR3 spans 15 residues. Trimming left V 10 bases short and J 0 bases short, with 15 bases between. Germline V gene lookup returns CDR1 LNHDA and CDR2 SQIVND (reference sequence). The CDR3 loop is CATEARGTTNEKLFF. The CDR3 bases are TGTGCCACCGAAGCGCGGGGAACAACTAATGAAAAACTGTTTTTT.